This passage covers 8 T cell receptor beta chains from one sample sequenced in a study of memory CD4+ T cells and cytomegalovirus serostatus. The sort gate was single viable CD3+CD4+CD8-CD45RO+ cells for memory CD4+ T cells. The protocol was immunoSEQ multiplex PCR, while the TCRdb copy is restricted to in-frame clones and leaves out a portion. The repertoire holds around 38,000 clones, with over 60% as singletons. Sequences were obtained from memory CD4+ T cells from blood. These receptors came from an adult in good health and CMV-seronegative.

The chain carries TRBV14 and TRBJ2-7; D not certain. Per germline, CDR1 SGHDN and CDR2 FVKESK. Trimming removed 2 bases at V and 4 bases at J, with 12 bases between. There are 14 residues in the CDR3. CDR3 sequence reads: CASSQNPNGYEQYF. In nucleotides, the CDR3 is TGTGCCAGCAGCCAAAACCCTAATGGATACGAGCAGTACTTC.

CDR3 nucleotides: TGCGCCAGCAGCTTGGCCGGGGTTCCGGGACTGAACTATGGCTACACCTTC. Translated, it gives CASSLAGVPGLNYGYTF. The rearrangement joins TRBV5-1 to TRBJ1-2, with D possibly TRBD1 on 5 matching bases. Trimming pared 0 bases from V and 2 bases from J, leaving 17 bases between. The CDR3 is 17 residues long. The V gene's germline CDR1 is SGHRS and CDR2 YFSETQ.

This rearrangement joins TRBV2 to TRBJ2-3, with D hard to call. CDR1 and CDR2 (germline): SNHLY, FYNNEI. Trimming took off 6 bases at V and 8 bases at J, with 9 bases between the two ends. CDR3 length: 11 amino acids. CDR3 region: CASRRTSTQYF. In DNA form, the CDR3 reads TGTGCCAGCAGACGGACGAGTACGCAGTATTTT.

This rearrangement joins TRBV11-2 to TRBJ1-5; TRBD1 matches 7 bases. The germline V gene encodes CDR1 SGHAT and CDR2 FQNNGV. J lost 6 bases, V lost 5 bases, and 7 bases had no gene match. The CDR3 totals 14 residues. This CDR3 reads CASSRDRAGQPQHF. The CDR3 DNA follows: TGTGCCAGCAGCCGGGACAGAGCAGGTCAGCCCCAGCATTTT.

The V gene is TRBV30, the J gene TRBJ2-3; D is undetermined. CDR1 is GTSNPN, CDR2 SVGIG, per germline (reference sequence). The CDR3 has 11 residues. V lost 1 base to trimming and J lost 6 bases, with 5 bases between them. The CDR3 here is CAWSGVDTQYF. The CDR3 nucleotides are TGTGCCTGGAGTGGAGTGGATACGCAGTATTTT.

The chain carries TRBV28 and TRBJ2-7, with unresolved D. Trimming pared 5 bases from V and 4 bases from J, leaving 9 bases between. The CDR3 is 12 residues long. Germline CDR1 reads MDHEN; CDR2 reads SYDVKM. CDR3 region: CASSLPKYEQYF. CDR3 nucleotides: TGTGCCAGCAGTCTACCAAAGTACGAGCAGTACTTC. Filled out from reference TRBV28 and TRBJ2-7, the complete variable domain reads DVKVTQSSRYLVKRTGEKVFLECVQDMDHENMFWYRQDPGLGLRLIYFSYDVKMKEKGDIPEGYSVSREKKERFSLILESASTNQTSMYLCASSLPKYEQYFGPGTRLTVT.

The chain has TRBV7-2 and TRBJ2-5, with D unresolved. CDR1 is SGHTA, CDR2 FQGNSA, per germline. V gave up 1 base and J gave up 11 bases, with 17 bases separating them. The CDR3 covers 14 residues. CDR3 in amino acids: CASSLDGTVGSQYF. In DNA, the CDR3 is TGTGCCAGCAGCTTAGATGGCACCGTCGGATCTCAGTACTTC. Together with reference TRBV7-2 and TRBJ2-5, the CDR3 gives the full variable domain: GAGVSQSPSNKVTEKGKDVELRCDPISGHTALYWYRQSLGQGLEFLIYFQGNSAPDKSGLPSDRFSAERTGGSVSTLTIQRTQQEDSAVYLCASSLDGTVGSQYFGPGTRLLVL.

Here the CDR3 DNA reads TGCGCCAGCAGCTTAGACGGATTTTCTTACAATGAGCAGTTCTTC. It is translated as CASSLDGFSYNEQFF. This sequence joins TRBV5-1 and TRBJ2-1, with no clear D. Germline V gene lookup returns CDR1 SGHRS and CDR2 YFSETQ. The CDR3 totals 15 residues. V lost 2 bases, J lost 4 bases, and 13 bases lay in between.